The 14 T cell receptor beta chains in this list originate from one sample, sequenced in a study of T cell repertoires in cytomegalovirus infection. TCRdb reprocessed the reads with MiXCR, giving one entry per CDR3 protein. The sample includes 830,000 or so distinct CDR3 sequences, about 33% of them seen just once. These TCRs' antigens remain unknown. The material sequenced was cultured CD8+ T cells from PBMCs, taken from culture after CMV antigen stimulation. The receptor set was obtained from a human donor in good health (CMV status not recorded). Some clones in this sample may be carry-over from other donors' samples.

The chain recombines TRBV2 with TRBJ1-2; 11 bases are a match to TRBD1. This CDR3 spans 17 amino acids. Germline lookup yields CDR1 SNHLY and CDR2 FYNNEI. V lost 6 bases and J lost 0; bases outside the gene matches: 9. The CDR3 here is CASSERTGGLPNYGYTF. CDR3 in DNA: TGTGCCAGCAGCGAACGGACAGGGGGCTTACCTAACTATGGCTACACCTTC.

This clonotype was observed a handful of times. The CDR3 reads CASSIFINSNQPQHF. In DNA form, the CDR3 reads TGTGCCAGTAGTATATTCATAAATAGCAATCAGCCCCAGCATTTT. The chain joins TRBV19 to TRBJ1-5; no firm D call. Germline assignment: CDR1 LNHDA and CDR2 SQIVND (reference sequence). The CDR3 runs to 15 residues. V was shortened by 2 bases and J by 0 bases, with 8 bases between the two germline ends.

This clonotype showed up many times. The V call is TRBV6-1, the J call TRBJ1-5; D ambiguous. The V end lost 8 bases, the J end lost 1 base, and 15 bases lay between the germline ends. Germline lookup yields CDR1 MNHNS and CDR2 SASEGT. The CDR3 is 15 amino acids. As DNA, the CDR3 is TGTGCCAGCTATTTGGAACGGGCGAGCAATCAGCCCCAGCATTTT. Its translation is CASYLERASNQPQHF.

This clonotype appeared once. The chain is built from TRBV19 and TRBJ2-7; 7 positions agree with TRBD1. The V and J ends lost 2 bases and 2 bases, in that order; junction bases with no gene match: 6. Germline CDR1 reads LNHDA; CDR2 reads SQIVND (reference sequence). The CDR3 consists of 15 residues. CDR3 nucleotide sequence: TGTGCCAGTAGTATAATCCAGGGGGACGCCTACGAGCAGTACTTC. Translation: CASSIIQGDAYEQYF.

Concerning this clonotype itself: This may come from a read error, since a much larger clone is one base off. This chain links TRBV7-2 with TRBJ2-3, with 8 bases that match TRBD2. Germline-derived CDR1 and CDR2 are SGHTA and FQGNSA. CDR3 length: 15 amino acids. The CDR3 is CAGSSSGGLVDTQYF. For the CDR3, the DNA is TGTGCCGGCAGCTCCTCGGGGGGGCTGGTAGATACGCAGTATTTT.

J is TRBJ2-7 and V is TRBV7-6; 7 nucleotides align to TRBD1. V lost 5 bases to trimming and J lost 5 bases; unmatched junction nucleotides: 9. The CDR3 has 14 residues. The germline V gene has CDR1 SGHVS and CDR2 FNYEAQ. The CDR3 here is CASSRWTGGDEQYF. CDR3 nucleotides: TGTGCCAGCAGCCGCTGGACAGGTGGCGACGAGCAGTACTTC.

This clonotype was counted a few times. This chain joins TRBV6-5 and TRBJ2-1, with 9 bases lining up with TRBD1. The CDR3 runs 15 residues. Trimming removed 6 bases from V and 7 bases from J; junction bases left unmatched: 10. CDR1 and CDR2 (germline): MNHEY, SVGAGI. CDR3 loop: CASSHRDRESNEQFF. CDR3 sequence (DNA): TGTGCCAGCAGCCACCGGGACAGGGAGTCGAATGAGCAGTTCTTC.

This clonotype was seen a handful of times. This sequence joins TRBV6-1 and TRBJ1-5, with TRBD1 identical over 9 bases. The germline CDR1 and CDR2 sequences are MNHNS and SASEGT. This CDR3 spans 16 amino acids. Unmatched junction bases numbered 5, after V lost 3 bases and J lost 2 bases. This CDR3 is CASSDPDRGGNQPQHF. In DNA, the CDR3 is TGTGCCAGCAGTGACCCGGACAGGGGAGGCAATCAGCCCCAGCATTTT.

The V call is TRBV7-6, the J call TRBJ1-6; D is perhaps TRBD1 (6 bases). Germline V gives CDR1 SGHVS, CDR2 FNYEAQ. The CDR3 contains 15 residues. Trimming pared 8 bases from V and 9 bases from J, leaving 20 bases between. CDR3 protein: CASSSQGGGGSPLHF. For the CDR3, the DNA is TGTGCCAGCTCCTCTCAAGGAGGGGGGGGTTCACCCCTCCACTTT.

This clonotype came up a few times. The chain links TRBV27 to TRBJ1-2, with D unclear. The V and J ends lost 3 bases and 3 bases respectively, with 8 bases between them. Germline V gives CDR1 MNHEY, CDR2 SMNVEV (reference sequence). This CDR3 is built from 13 residues. The CDR3 protein is CASSLNTYYGYTF. Written as DNA, the CDR3 is TGTGCCAGCAGTTTGAACACCTACTATGGCTACACCTTC.

This clonotype occurred a few times. The chain links TRBV7-8 to TRBJ2-6; D is undetermined. The CDR3 has 19 residues. CDR1 SGHVS and CDR2 FQNEAQ come from the germline V gene. V gave up 4 bases and J gave up 0 bases, with 19 bases separating them. The DNA for the CDR3 is TGTGCCAGCAGCTGGGCAAAGGACGGATCATACTCTGGGGCCAACGTCCTGACTTTC. Its translation: CASSWAKDGSYSGANVLTF. Using reference TRBV7-8 and TRBJ2-6 for the parts outside the CDR3, the full variable domain is GAGVSQSPRYKVAKRGQDVALRCDPISGHVSLFWYQQALGQGPEFLTYFQNEAQLDKSGLPSDRFFAERPEGSVSTLKIQRTQQEDSAVYLCASSWAKDGSYSGANVLTFGAGSRLTVL.

The chain recombines TRBV7-3 with TRBJ2-5; 7 bases map to TRBD2. The CDR3 loop spans 16 amino acids. V trimming: 5 bases; J trimming: 5 bases; junction bases outside the gene matches: 14. Germline V lookup: CDR1 SGHTA, CDR2 FQGTGA. The CDR3 sequence is CASSPSWEGSEETQYF. CDR3 in DNA: TGTGCCAGCAGCCCTAGTTGGGAGGGATCCGAGGAGACCCAGTACTTC.

This clonotype was found once. This chain links TRBV15 with TRBJ2-7, with D perhaps matching TRBD1 (5 bases). V lost 5 bases and J 10 bases, leaving 18 bases between the germline ends. The CDR3 is 13 residues long. Germline CDR1 LNHNV, CDR2 YYDKDF (reference sequence). In DNA, the CDR3 is TGTGCCACCAGCGGTGTTGAACGACAGACACAGTACTTC. Amino acid sequence: CATSGVERQTQYF.

A note on this clonotype: A read error may produce the germline difference seen at one junction end. V gene TRBV10-3 combines with J gene TRBJ1-5; a weak D match, TRBD1 (6 bases). Germline CDR1 and CDR2: ENHRY and SYGVKD. The CDR3 runs to 13 residues. The CDR3 bases are TGTGCCACCGTTGACAGGATAAATCAGCCCCAGCACTTT. This codes for CATVDRINQPQHF.